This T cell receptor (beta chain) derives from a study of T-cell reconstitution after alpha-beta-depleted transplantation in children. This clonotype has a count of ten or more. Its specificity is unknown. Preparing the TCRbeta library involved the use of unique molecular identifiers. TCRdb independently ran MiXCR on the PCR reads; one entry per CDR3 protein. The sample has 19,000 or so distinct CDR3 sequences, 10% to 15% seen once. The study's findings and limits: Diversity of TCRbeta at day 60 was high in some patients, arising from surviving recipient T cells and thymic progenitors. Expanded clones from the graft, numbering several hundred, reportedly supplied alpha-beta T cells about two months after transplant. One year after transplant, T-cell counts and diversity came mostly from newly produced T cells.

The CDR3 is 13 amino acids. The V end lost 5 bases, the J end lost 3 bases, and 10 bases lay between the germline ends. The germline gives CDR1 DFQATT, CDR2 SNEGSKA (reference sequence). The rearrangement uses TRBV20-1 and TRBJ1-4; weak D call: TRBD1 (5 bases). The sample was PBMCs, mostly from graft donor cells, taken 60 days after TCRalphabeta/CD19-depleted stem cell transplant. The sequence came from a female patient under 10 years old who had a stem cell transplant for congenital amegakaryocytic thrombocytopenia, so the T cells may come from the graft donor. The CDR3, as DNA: TGCAGTGCTTGGGGCGACTCTAATGAAAAACTGTTTTTT. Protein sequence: CSAWGDSNEKLFF.